The 10 T cell receptor beta chains in this list originate from one sample, sequenced in a study of early T cells in non-severe SARS-CoV-2 infection. One entry per CDR3 protein results from TCRdb running MiXCR on the 5' RACE reads. There are about 55,000 distinct CDR3 sequences in the sample; around an eighth occur only once, and over 3% lies in the top ten. Sequenced: whole blood. The source of these receptors is an adult who was a healthcare worker with PCR-confirmed SARS-CoV-2 infection or an uninfected control (not recorded which).

CDR3 DNA sequence: TGTGCCAGCAGTTACTATGGGTACACTGAAGCTTTCTTT. Encoded protein: CASSYYGYTEAFF. The V gene is TRBV6-5, the J gene TRBJ1-1; D is undetermined. The V gene lost 1 base and the J gene lost 3 bases, with 6 bases spanning the gap. Germline CDR1 reads MNHEY; CDR2 reads SVGAGI. The CDR3 extends over 13 amino acids.

The chain couples TRBV29-1 to TRBJ1-2; D remains ambiguous. The ends were cut back, 3 bases at V and 4 bases at J, with 12 bases in the middle. The germline CDR1 and CDR2 sequences are SQVTM and ANQGSEA. This CDR3 has 13 amino acids. The CDR3 reads CSVEHGVGYGYTF. The DNA of the CDR3 is TGCAGCGTTGAGCACGGGGTGGGCTATGGCTACACCTTC.

In this sample, this clonotype turned up a few times. The chain has TRBV28 and TRBJ1-2; D is uncertain. Germline V lookup: CDR1 MDHEN, CDR2 SYDVKM. This CDR3 spans 13 amino acids. The V and J ends lost 1 base and 7 bases respectively, with 10 bases between them. This chain's CDR3 is CASSLLGYGGYTF. CDR3 nucleotide sequence: TGTGCCAGCAGTTTATTAGGGTATGGTGGCTACACCTTC.

The chain recombines TRBV29-1 with TRBJ2-1; D call uncertain. Trimming pared 5 bases from V and 6 bases from J, leaving 17 bases between. CDR1 is SQVTM and CDR2 is ANQGSEA in the germline V gene. The CDR3 loop spans 14 amino acids. The CDR3 protein is CSVSLPDGANEQFF. DNA of the CDR3: TGCAGCGTTTCCCTACCGGACGGAGCCAATGAGCAGTTCTTC.

The gene calls are TRBV11-3 and TRBJ2-2, with 11 bases identical to TRBD2. The V and J ends lost 6 bases and 3 bases, in that order; junction bases with no gene match: 6. Germline V gives CDR1 SGHNT, CDR2 YENEEA. The CDR3 length is 16 residues. Here the CDR3 reads CASSTGTSGYTGELFF. The CDR3 bases are TGTGCCAGCAGTACCGGGACTAGCGGATACACCGGGGAGCTGTTTTTT.

The CDR3 loop is CASSPSGEVRDTQYF. The CDR3 region has the DNA TGTGCCAGCAGCCCCTCGGGCGAAGTACGAGATACGCAGTATTTT. The genes are TRBV7-9 and TRBJ2-3; D is unresolved. Germline loops: CDR1 SEHNR, CDR2 FQNEAQ (reference sequence). Trimming left V 5 bases short and J 5 bases short, with 17 bases between. The CDR3 contains 15 residues.

This clonotype has a handful of counts. The chain couples TRBV5-5 to TRBJ2-2, with TRBD2 identical over 7 bases. Germline CDR1 SGHKS, CDR2 YYEKEE (reference sequence). This CDR3 region has 13 residues. V dropped 2 bases and J dropped 6; count of bases not matched to a gene: 1. The CDR3 DNA sequence: TGTGCCAGCAGCTTTAGCGGGTCCGGGGAGCTGTTTTTT. Amino acids: CASSFSGSGELFF.

V and J are TRBV7-2 and TRBJ1-1, with D possibly matching TRBD1 (6 bases). Trimming pared 5 bases from V and 8 bases from J, leaving 9 bases between. The CDR3 is 11 amino acids. The germline V gene has CDR1 SGHTA and CDR2 FQGNSA. The DNA for the CDR3 is TGTGCCAGCAGCACAGGGATCGAAGCTTTCTTT. Its translation: CASSTGIEAFF.

This clonotype has just a few counts. V and J are TRBV9 and TRBJ2-2, with TRBD2 identical over 9 bases. The CDR3 length is 17 residues. Germline-derived CDR1 and CDR2 are SGDLS and YYNGEE. Trimming removed 0 bases from V and 0 bases from J; junction bases left unmatched: 3. The CDR3, as DNA: TGTGCCAGCAGCGTAGGGCGCGGGAGGGCGAACACCGGGGAGCTGTTTTTT. This encodes CASSVGRGRANTGELFF.

The J gene is TRBJ2-3, the V gene TRBV28, with TRBD2 as a possible D gene (6 bases). Germline lookup yields CDR1 MDHEN and CDR2 SYDVKM. The CDR3 has 16 amino acids. The CDR3 region is CVVMMRSLARADTQYF. The CDR3 region has the DNA TGTGTAGTTATGATGAGGAGTCTAGCGAGAGCGGATACGCAGTATTTT.